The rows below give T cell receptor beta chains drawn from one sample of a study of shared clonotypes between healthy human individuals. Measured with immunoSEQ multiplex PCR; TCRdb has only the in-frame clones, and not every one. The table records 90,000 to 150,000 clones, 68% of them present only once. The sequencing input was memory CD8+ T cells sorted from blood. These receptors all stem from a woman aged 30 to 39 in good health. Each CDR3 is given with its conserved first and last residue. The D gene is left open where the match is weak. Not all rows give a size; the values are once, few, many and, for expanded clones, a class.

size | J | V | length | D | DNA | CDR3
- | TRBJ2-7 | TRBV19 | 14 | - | TGTGCCAGTAGTATAAATTCGGGATTTTACGAGCAGTACTTC | CASSINSGFYEQYF
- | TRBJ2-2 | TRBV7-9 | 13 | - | TGTGCCAGCGGTATGTGGCGAGGCGGGGAGCTGTTTTTT | CASGMWRGGELFF
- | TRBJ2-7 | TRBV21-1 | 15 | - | TGTGCCAGCAGACAAGGGACAGCACGCTCCTACGAGCAGTACTTC | CASRQGTARSYEQYF
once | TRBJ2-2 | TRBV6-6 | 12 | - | TGTGCCAGCAGTTACGGGCCCGGGGAGCTGTTTTTT | CASSYGPGELFF
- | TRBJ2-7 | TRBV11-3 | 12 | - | TGTGCCAGCAGCTTACTTCCTCTCGAGCAGTACTTC | CASSLLPLEQYF
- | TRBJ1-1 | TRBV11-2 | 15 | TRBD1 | TGTGCCAGCAGCTCAATCCGACAGGGGGAAACTGAAGCTTTCTTT | CASSSIRQGETEAFF
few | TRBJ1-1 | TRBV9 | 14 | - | TGTGCCAGCAGCGTAGCTGGGGGGGACACTGAAGCTTTCTTT | CASSVAGGDTEAFF
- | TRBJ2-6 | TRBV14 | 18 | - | TGTGCCAGCAGCCAAGGAATCGGTCGAATCTCTGGGGCCAACGTCCTGACTTTC | CASSQGIGRISGANVLTF
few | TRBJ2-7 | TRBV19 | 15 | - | TGTGCCAGTAGTGCCGACGACGGGACGTCCTACGAGCAGTACTTC | CASSADDGTSYEQYF
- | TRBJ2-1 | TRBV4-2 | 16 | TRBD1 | TGTGCCAGCAGCTTACCAACAGGGGGCCTCTACAATGAGCAGTTCTTC | CASSLPTGGLYNEQFF
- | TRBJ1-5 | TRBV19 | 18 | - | TGTGCCAGTAGTATAGGTTGGTGGGTAGGGCATAGCAATCAGCCCCAGCATTTT | CASSIGWWVGHSNQPQHF
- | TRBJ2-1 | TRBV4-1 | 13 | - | TGCGCCAGCAGCCAAGATTCCCCCGATGAGCAGTTCTTC | CASSQDSPDEQFF
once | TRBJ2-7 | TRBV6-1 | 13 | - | TGTGCCAGCGAACCTGAGATTCACTACGAGCAGTACTTC | CASEPEIHYEQYF
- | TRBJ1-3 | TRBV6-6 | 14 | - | TGTGCCAGCAGTTACACAGGGTTGGGAAACACCATATATTTT | CASSYTGLGNTIYF
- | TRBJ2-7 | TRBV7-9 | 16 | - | TGTGCCAGCAGCTTAGGTAGCGGCCGAATATTTTACGAGCAGTACTTC | CASSLGSGRIFYEQYF
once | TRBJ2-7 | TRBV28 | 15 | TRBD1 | TGTGCCAGCAGTCCTTGGGGGGACAGGGGCTACGAGCAGTACTTC | CASSPWGDRGYEQYF
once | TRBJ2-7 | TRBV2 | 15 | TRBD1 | TGTGCCAGCACCTCGGAGGGACAGGGGTTGTTCGAGCAGTACTTC | CASTSEGQGLFEQYF
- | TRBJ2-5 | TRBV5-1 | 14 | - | TGCGCCAGCAGTCCCGCTAGCGACTATGAGACCCAGTACTTC | CASSPASDYETQYF
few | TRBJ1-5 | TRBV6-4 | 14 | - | TGTGCCAGCAGTGAAGATGGGGGCAATCAGCCCCAGCATTTT | CASSEDGGNQPQHF
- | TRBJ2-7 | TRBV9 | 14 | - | TGTGCCAGCAGCGTAGGCCAGGATCGCCACGAGCAGTACTTC | CASSVGQDRHEQYF
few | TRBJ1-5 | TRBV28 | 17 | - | TGTGCCAGCAGGGGAGAAAGGGAGGGTTATAGCAATCAGCCCCAGCATTTT | CASRGEREGYSNQPQHF
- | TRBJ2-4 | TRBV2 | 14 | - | TGTGCCAGCAGTGAAGCGACAGCCAAAAACATTCAGTACTTC | CASSEATAKNIQYF
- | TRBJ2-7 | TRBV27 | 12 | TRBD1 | TGTGCCGGCAACAGGGGGCCGTACGAGCAGTACTTC | CAGNRGPYEQYF
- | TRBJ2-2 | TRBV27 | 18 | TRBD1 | TGTGCCAGCAGAACCGGGACAGCGTACCACATGAACACCGGGGAGCTGTTTTTT | CASRTGTAYHMNTGELFF
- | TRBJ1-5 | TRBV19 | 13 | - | TGTGCCGGGGGCAGGGACCTCGGTCAGCCCCAGCATTTT | CAGGRDLGQPQHF
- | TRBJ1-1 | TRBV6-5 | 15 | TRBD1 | TGTGCCAGCAGTACGGGACAGAGGCTGGACACTGAAGCTTTCTTT | CASSTGQRLDTEAFF
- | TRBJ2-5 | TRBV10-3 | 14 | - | TGTGCCATCGGGCAGGGGTACCCAAAAGAGACCCAGTACTTC | CAIGQGYPKETQYF
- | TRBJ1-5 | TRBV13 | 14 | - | TGTGCCAGCAGCTTAGGGGATAGCAATCAGCCCCAGCATTTT | CASSLGDSNQPQHF
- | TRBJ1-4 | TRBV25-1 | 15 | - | TGTGCCAGCAGTGAATCGACGGAGCGCAATGAAAAACTGTTTTTT | CASSESTERNEKLFF
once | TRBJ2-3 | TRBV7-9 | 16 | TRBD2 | TGTGCCAGCAGCATCCATCTAGCGGGCCCCACAGATACGCAGTATTTT | CASSIHLAGPTDTQYF
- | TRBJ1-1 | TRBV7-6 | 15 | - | TGTGCCAGCAGCTTCGGCTCCGGTTGGGACACTGAAGCTTTCTTT | CASSFGSGWDTEAFF